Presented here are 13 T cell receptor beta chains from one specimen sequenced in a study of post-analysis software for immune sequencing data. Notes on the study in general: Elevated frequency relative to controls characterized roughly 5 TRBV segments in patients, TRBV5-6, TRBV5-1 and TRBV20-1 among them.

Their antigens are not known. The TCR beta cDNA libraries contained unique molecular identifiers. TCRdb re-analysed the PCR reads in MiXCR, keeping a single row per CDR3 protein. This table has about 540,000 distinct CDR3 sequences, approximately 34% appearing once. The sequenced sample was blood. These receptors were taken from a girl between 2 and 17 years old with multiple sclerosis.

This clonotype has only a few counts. CDR3 sequence: CASSPGPAPYTQYF. The CDR3 DNA follows: TGTGCCAGCAGCCCCGGACCAGCCCCCTACACGCAGTATTTT. The gene calls are TRBV7-9 and TRBJ2-3; D ambiguous. Deletions cut 5 bases from V and 9 bases from J, with 18 bases between. Looked up from germline, CDR1 is SEHNR and CDR2 is FQNEAQ (reference sequence). CDR3 length: 14 residues.

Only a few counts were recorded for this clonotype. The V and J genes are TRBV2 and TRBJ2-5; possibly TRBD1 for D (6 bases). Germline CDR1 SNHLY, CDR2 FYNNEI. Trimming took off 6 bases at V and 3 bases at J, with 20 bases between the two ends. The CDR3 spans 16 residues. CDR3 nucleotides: TGTGCCAGCAGGGGGGCAGTGGGGCTGGAGGAAGAGACCCAGTACTTC. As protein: CASRGAVGLEEETQYF.

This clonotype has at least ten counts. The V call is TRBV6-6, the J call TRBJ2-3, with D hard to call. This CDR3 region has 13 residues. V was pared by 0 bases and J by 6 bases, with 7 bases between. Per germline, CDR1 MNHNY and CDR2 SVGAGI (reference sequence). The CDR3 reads CASSYSGGDTQYF. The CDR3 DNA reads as TGTGCCAGCAGTTACTCTGGTGGGGATACGCAGTATTTT.

For the CDR3, the DNA is TGTGCCAGCAGCCCTCCATTCCAGGGAGGGATCTACAATGAGCAGTTCTTC. This codes for CASSPPFQGGIYNEQFF. V and J are TRBV6-1 and TRBJ2-1; the match to TRBD2 covers 7 bases. The CDR3 has 17 residues. V shed 6 bases, J shed 3 bases, and the junction held 14 bases outside the gene matches. Germline V gene sequence: CDR1 MNHNS, CDR2 SASEGT.

Written as DNA, the CDR3 is TGTGCCAGCAGTTTTATCGGTACAGATACGCAGTATTTT. Amino acids: CASSFIGTDTQYF. The rearrangement joins TRBV27 to TRBJ2-3; D is uncertain. The V end was cut by 3 bases, the J end by 3 bases, with 7 bases between. Germline-derived CDR1 and CDR2 are MNHEY and SMNVEV (reference sequence). CDR3 length: 13 residues.

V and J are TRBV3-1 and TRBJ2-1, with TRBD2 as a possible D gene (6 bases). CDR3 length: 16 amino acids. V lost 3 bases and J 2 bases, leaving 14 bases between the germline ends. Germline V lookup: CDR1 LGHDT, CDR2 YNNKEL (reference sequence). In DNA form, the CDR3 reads TGTGCCAGCAGCCACCCGGGACTGGGTACCTACAATGAGCAGTTCTTC. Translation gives CASSHPGLGTYNEQFF.

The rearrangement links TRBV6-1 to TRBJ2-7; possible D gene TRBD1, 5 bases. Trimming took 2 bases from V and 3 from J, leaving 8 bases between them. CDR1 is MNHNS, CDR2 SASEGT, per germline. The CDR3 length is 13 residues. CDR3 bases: TGTGCCAGCAGTGAATTTACAGGCTACGAGCAGTACTTC. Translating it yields CASSEFTGYEQYF.

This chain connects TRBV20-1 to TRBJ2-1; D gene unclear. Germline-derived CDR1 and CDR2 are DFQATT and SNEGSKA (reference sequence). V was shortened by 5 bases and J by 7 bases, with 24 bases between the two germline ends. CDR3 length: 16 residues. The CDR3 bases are TGCAGTGCTTTTCCTCCGACGGACGCCGATTGGAATGAGCAGTTCTTC. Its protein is CSAFPPTDADWNEQFF.

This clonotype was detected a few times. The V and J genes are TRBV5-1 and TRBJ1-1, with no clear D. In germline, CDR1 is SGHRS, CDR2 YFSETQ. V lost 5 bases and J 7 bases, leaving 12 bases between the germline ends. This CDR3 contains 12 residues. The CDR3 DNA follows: TGCGCCAGCAGGAGTAAGGCTCGTGAAGCTTTCTTT. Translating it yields CASRSKAREAFF.

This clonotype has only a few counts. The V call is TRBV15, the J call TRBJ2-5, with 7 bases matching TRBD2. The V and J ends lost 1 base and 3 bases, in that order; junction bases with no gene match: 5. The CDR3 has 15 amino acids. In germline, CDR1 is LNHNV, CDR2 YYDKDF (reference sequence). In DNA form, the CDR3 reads TGTGCCACCAGCAGAGGCTTGGCGGGGGAAGAGACCCAGTACTTC. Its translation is CATSRGLAGEETQYF.

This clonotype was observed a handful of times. The CDR3 is CASPGGGANEQFF. DNA of the CDR3: TGTGCCAGCCCAGGTGGGGGGGCGAATGAGCAGTTCTTC. The V gene is TRBV2, the J gene TRBJ2-1; maybe TRBD2 (7 bases). CDR1 SNHLY and CDR2 FYNNEI come from the germline V gene. V was pared by 8 bases and J by 7 bases, with 15 bases between. The CDR3 extends over 13 amino acids.

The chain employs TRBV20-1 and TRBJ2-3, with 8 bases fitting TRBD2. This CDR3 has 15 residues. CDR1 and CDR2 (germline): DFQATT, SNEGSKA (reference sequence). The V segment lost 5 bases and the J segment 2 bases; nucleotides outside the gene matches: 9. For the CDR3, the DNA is TGCAGTGCTCCCCTGCGGGGGGCCACCACAGATACGCAGTATTTT. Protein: CSAPLRGATTDTQYF.

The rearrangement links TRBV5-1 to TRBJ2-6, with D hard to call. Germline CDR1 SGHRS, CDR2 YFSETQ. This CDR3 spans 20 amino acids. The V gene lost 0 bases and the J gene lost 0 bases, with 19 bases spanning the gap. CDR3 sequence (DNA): TGCGCCAGCAGCTTGGTTCCCCAGTCAGTTGGCCTCTCTGGGGCCAACGTCCTGACTTTC. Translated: CASSLVPQSVGLSGANVLTF.